Listed below are T cell receptor beta chains from one sample, sequenced in a study of cytomegalovirus exposure and HLA in healthy donors. The method was immunoSEQ multiplex PCR; TCRdb's version includes in-frame clones alone and lacks a portion of them. The data include around 100,000 clones; the top ten clones carry 3.5%. Sequencing was performed on PBMCs. The receptors derive from a man aged 35-49 years in good health and CMV-seronegative. Both conserved end residues are part of each CDR3. Fields, in order: J gene, D gene, V gene, CDR3 DNA, CDR3 protein. A D gene is named only where the DNA matches it firmly.

TRBJ1-1,.,TRBV7-8,TGTGCCAGCAGCCCTGGACTCCTGAGGGACACTGAAGCTTTCTTT,CASSPGLLRDTEAFF
TRBJ1-1,.,TRBV5-1,TGCGCCAGCAGCTCCGACGGAGGGGTCGCTGAAGCTTTCTTT,CASSSDGGVAEAFF
TRBJ1-1,.,TRBV28,TGTGCCAGCAGGGAGACAGGAATGAACACTGAAGCTTTCTTT,CASRETGMNTEAFF
TRBJ2-1,TRBD1,TRBV5-1,TGCGCCAGCAGCTTTGGTGTGGGACAGGGGTACAATGAGCAGTTCTTC,CASSFGVGQGYNEQFF
TRBJ2-2,TRBD2,TRBV7-2,TGTGCCAGCAGTTCGAAAGCGGGGGCCCCGTCCGGGGAGCTGTTTTTT,CASSSKAGAPSGELFF
TRBJ2-2,.,TRBV5-1,TGCGCCAGCAGCTTGGGAGGATCCAGGGTCAACACCGGGGAGCTGTTTTTT,CASSLGGSRVNTGELFF
TRBJ2-2,.,TRBV30,TGTGCCTGGAAGTGGGCTCAGAACACCGGGGAGCTGTTTTTT,CAWKWAQNTGELFF
TRBJ1-5,TRBD1,TRBV6-5,TGTGCCAGCAGACGGGCAGGGGGCGACCAGCCCCAGCATTTT,CASRRAGGDQPQHF
TRBJ2-7,TRBD1,TRBV11-2,TGTGCCAGCAGCCCACAAAGAGACAGGGGAGACGAGCAGTACTTC,CASSPQRDRGDEQYF
TRBJ2-5,TRBD2,TRBV4-2,TGTGCCAGCAGCCAAAAAGGCGTGGGACTAGCGGAAGAGACCCAGTACTTC,CASSQKGVGLAEETQYF
TRBJ2-7,.,TRBV23-1,TGCGCCAGCAGTCAATATCGAGCCGACAGTTTTACTTGCTACGAGCAGTACTTC,CASSQYRADSFTCYEQYF
TRBJ1-2,.,TRBV10-2,TGCGCCAGCAGTGAATCTCTCTATGGCTACACCTTC,CASSESLYGYTF
TRBJ1-1,TRBD1,TRBV7-8,TGTGCCAGCAGCTTCGACAGGGGCACTGAAGCTTTCTTT,CASSFDRGTEAFF
TRBJ2-1,TRBD2,TRBV11-3,TGTGCCAGCAGCTTAGCGGGACTAGTTCCCTACAATGAGCAGTTCTTC,CASSLAGLVPYNEQFF
TRBJ2-7,TRBD1,TRBV5-6,TGTGCCAGCAGTCAGGGGACAGGGAGCTACGAGCAGTACTTC,CASSQGTGSYEQYF
TRBJ2-5,.,TRBV4-3,TGCGCCAGCAGCCAGTCTGGGGGCGGGGAGACCCAGTACTTC,CASSQSGGGETQYF
TRBJ2-6,TRBD2,TRBV5-1,TGCGCCAGCAAGGCGGGGGAGAGTTTCTCTGGGGCCAACGTCCTGACTTTC,CASKAGESFSGANVLTF
TRBJ2-5,.,TRBV18,TGTGCCAGCTCACCACACACGGCTGCTAGGGAGACCCAGTACTTC,CASSPHTAARETQYF
TRBJ2-5,TRBD1,TRBV5-1,TGCGCCAGCAGCTCGAGGACAGGGTGGACGCAAGAGACCCAGTACTTC,CASSSRTGWTQETQYF
TRBJ2-3,.,TRBV18,TGTGCCAGCTCACCATCGGGGGACACAGATACGCAGTATTTT,CASSPSGDTDTQYF
TRBJ2-2,.,TRBV21-1,TGTGCCAGCAGCAAGCGACACAGAGCAGAGAACACCGGGGAGCTGTTTTTT,CASSKRHRAENTGELFF
TRBJ2-1,.,TRBV10-3,TGTGCCACCGCCGGGGTCAATGAGCAGTTCTTC,CATAGVNEQFF
TRBJ1-5,TRBD1,TRBV5-1,TGCGCCAGCAGCCCGGGCGTGGACAGGGCGCCATTTAATCAGCCCCAGCATTTT,CASSPGVDRAPFNQPQHF
TRBJ2-3,TRBD2,TRBV30,TGTGCCTGGAGCCGCGGGGGGGTAGATACGCAGTATTTT,CAWSRGGVDTQYF
TRBJ1-1,.,TRBV5-1,TGCGCCAGCAGCTTGGTGGCAGGGATGAACACTGAAGCTTTCTTT,CASSLVAGMNTEAFF
TRBJ2-5,.,TRBV29-1,TGCAGCGGCGGGGCCGCGATAGAGACCCAGTACTTC,CSGGAAIETQYF
TRBJ2-3,.,TRBV7-9,TGTGCCAGCAGCCCACCATTAGCGGAAGGCACAGATACGCAGTATTTT,CASSPPLAEGTDTQYF
TRBJ1-5,TRBD1,TRBV2,TGTGCCAGCAGCCAAACAGGGGGCCTTAGCAATCAGCCCCAGCATTTT,CASSQTGGLSNQPQHF
TRBJ1-1,.,TRBV30,TGTGCCTGGAGTGAGAGGACTGAAGCTTTCTTT,CAWSERTEAFF
TRBJ1-1,.,TRBV7-2,TGTGCCAGCAGCCAAGGGAGTGGAGGGGACGCTGAAGCTTTCTTT,CASSQGSGGDAEAFF
TRBJ1-1,.,TRBV27,TGTGCCAGCAGCCTCGGGGTAGGTGCGGGCACTGAAGCTTTCTTT,CASSLGVGAGTEAFF
TRBJ2-1,TRBD1,TRBV6-5,TGTGCCAGCAGGGACTCCGGGACCCAGGGGGATGAGCAGTTCTTC,CASRDSGTQGDEQFF
TRBJ2-7,.,TRBV27,TGTGCCAGCAGTTCCCTCAAGAGACTAAACCCCTACGAGCAGTACTTC,CASSSLKRLNPYEQYF
TRBJ1-5,.,TRBV19,TGTGCCAGTAGTATAGACAGGGAACAGCCCCAGCATTTT,CASSIDREQPQHF
TRBJ2-7,TRBD1,TRBV9,TGTGCCAGCAGCGTAGGGGGGACAGGGGTTACCTACGAGCAGTACTTC,CASSVGGTGVTYEQYF
TRBJ2-7,.,TRBV5-1,TGCGCCAGCAGCTTGGCGGGAGGGGGCATCTCCTACGAGCAGTACTTC,CASSLAGGGISYEQYF
TRBJ2-7,.,TRBV7-2,TGTGCCAGCAGCCCACAAGGACAGGAGCAGTACTTC,CASSPQGQEQYF
TRBJ1-6,.,TRBV5-6,TGTGCCAGCAGCTTGGTACAGTATAATTCACCCCTCCACTTT,CASSLVQYNSPLHF
TRBJ1-4,TRBD1,TRBV6-1,TGTGCCAGCAGCGGGACAGAAAATGAAAAACTGTTTTTT,CASSGTENEKLFF
TRBJ1-5,.,TRBV7-9,TGTGCCAGCAGCTCGAATAGGGGGAATAGCAATCAGCCCCAGCATTTT,CASSSNRGNSNQPQHF
TRBJ2-3,TRBD2,TRBV7-6,TGTGCCAGCAGCCGAGGGCTAGCGGGAGGAAGACGCACAGATACGCAGTATTTT,CASSRGLAGGRRTDTQYF
TRBJ1-2,.,TRBV19,TGTGCCAGTAGTATTGTCGCGGGGAAGAACTATGGCTACACCTTC,CASSIVAGKNYGYTF
TRBJ2-1,TRBD2,TRBV11-3,TGTGCCAGCAGCGCGAGCGGGGGGGCCTACAATGAGCAGTTCTTC,CASSASGGAYNEQFF
TRBJ2-7,TRBD2,TRBV9,TGTGCCAGCAGCTCGGGGGGGCCCTACGAGCAGTACTTC,CASSSGGPYEQYF
TRBJ2-7,.,TRBV27,TGTGCCAGCAGTTTATATGTATCGGGGGACCTCTCCTACGAGCAGTACTTC,CASSLYVSGDLSYEQYF
TRBJ1-3,.,TRBV6-6,TGTGCCAGCAGTTACGAGAACAGGGTTCCTGGAAACACCATATATTTT,CASSYENRVPGNTIYF
TRBJ2-1,.,TRBV19,TGTGCCAGTAGTACCCAGGGGGGCGGAGAGCAGTTCTTC,CASSTQGGGEQFF
TRBJ2-1,TRBD2,TRBV30,TGTGCCTGGAGCGTCAGGGCTAGCGGGATCTACAATGAGCAGTTCTTC,CAWSVRASGIYNEQFF
TRBJ1-6,TRBD1,TRBV9,TGTGCCAGCAGCACCGACAGGGACCAGAATTCACCCCTCCACTTT,CASSTDRDQNSPLHF
TRBJ2-2,.,TRBV7-2,TGTGCCAGCAGCTTGGACACGAACACCGGGGAGCTGTTTTTT,CASSLDTNTGELFF
TRBJ1-2,.,TRBV10-3,TGTGCCATCAGCCGCGGGACGGAAGATGGCTACACCTTC,CAISRGTEDGYTF
TRBJ2-7,TRBD2,TRBV2,TGTGCCAGCAGTGCCTATCCTAGCGGGGGGTACAACGAGCAGTACTTC,CASSAYPSGGYNEQYF
TRBJ2-3,.,TRBV18,TGTGCCAGCTCACCGGCCCTTTCAAGGGGAACAGATACGCAGTATTTT,CASSPALSRGTDTQYF